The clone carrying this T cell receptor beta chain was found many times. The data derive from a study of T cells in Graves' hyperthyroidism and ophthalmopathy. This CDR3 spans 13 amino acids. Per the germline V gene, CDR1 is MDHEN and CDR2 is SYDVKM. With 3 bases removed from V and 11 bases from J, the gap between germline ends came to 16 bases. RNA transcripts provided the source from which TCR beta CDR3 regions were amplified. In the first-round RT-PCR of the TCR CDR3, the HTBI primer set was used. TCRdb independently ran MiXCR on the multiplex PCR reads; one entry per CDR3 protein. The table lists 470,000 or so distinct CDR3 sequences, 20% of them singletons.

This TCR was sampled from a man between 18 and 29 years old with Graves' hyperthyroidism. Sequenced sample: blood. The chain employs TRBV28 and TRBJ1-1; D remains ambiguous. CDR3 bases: TGTGCCAGCAGTTTGACCGACGGGCTGGGGGCTTTCTTT. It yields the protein CASSLTDGLGAFF.